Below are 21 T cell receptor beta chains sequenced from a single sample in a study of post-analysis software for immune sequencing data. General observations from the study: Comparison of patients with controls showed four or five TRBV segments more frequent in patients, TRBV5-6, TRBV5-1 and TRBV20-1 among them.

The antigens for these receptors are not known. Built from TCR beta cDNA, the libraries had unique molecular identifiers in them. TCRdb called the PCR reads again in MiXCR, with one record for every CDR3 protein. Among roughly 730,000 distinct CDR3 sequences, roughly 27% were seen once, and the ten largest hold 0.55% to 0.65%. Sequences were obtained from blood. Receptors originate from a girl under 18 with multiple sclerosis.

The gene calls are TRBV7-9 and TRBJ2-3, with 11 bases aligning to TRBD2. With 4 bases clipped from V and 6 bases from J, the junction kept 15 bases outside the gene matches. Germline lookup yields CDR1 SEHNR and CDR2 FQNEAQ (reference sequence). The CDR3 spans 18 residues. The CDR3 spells CASSSLGTSGQGVDTQYF. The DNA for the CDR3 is TGTGCCAGCAGCTCCCTCGGGACTAGCGGCCAAGGGGTGGATACGCAGTATTTT.

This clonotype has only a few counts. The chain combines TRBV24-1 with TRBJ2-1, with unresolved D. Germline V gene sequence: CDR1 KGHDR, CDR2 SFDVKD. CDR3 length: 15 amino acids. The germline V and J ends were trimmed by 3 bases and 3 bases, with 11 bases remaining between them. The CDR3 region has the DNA TGTGCCACCAGTGATGTCCGGGCCATCTACAATGAGCAGTTCTTC. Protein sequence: CATSDVRAIYNEQFF.

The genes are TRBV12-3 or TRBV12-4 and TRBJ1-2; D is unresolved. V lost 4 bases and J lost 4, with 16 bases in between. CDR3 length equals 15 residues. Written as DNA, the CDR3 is TGTGCCAGCAGTTCCCTTCGTCTGCAGCTCTATGGCTACACCTTC. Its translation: CASSSLRLQLYGYTF.

In DNA form, the CDR3 reads TGCGCCAGCAGTGATACGGGGACAGTCGAAGATACGCAGTATTTT. Its protein product is CASSDTGTVEDTQYF. This sequence joins TRBV10-1 and TRBJ2-3, with 7 bases matching TRBD1. The length of the CDR3 is 15 residues. The junction had 8 bases not matched to a gene; V was cut back by 3 bases and J by 5 bases. Looked up from germline, CDR1 is WNHNN and CDR2 is SYGVQD (reference sequence).

CDR3 amino acids: CASSTGPSGYTF. For the CDR3, the DNA is TGTGCCAGCAGCACGGGCCCTAGCGGCTACACCTTC. The rearrangement joins TRBV7-2 to TRBJ1-2; D is ambiguous. V lost 5 bases, J lost 8 bases, and 12 bases lay in between. The length of the CDR3 is 12 residues. The germline V gene has CDR1 SGHTA and CDR2 FQGNSA.

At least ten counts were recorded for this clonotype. As DNA, the CDR3 is TGTGCCAGCAGCCTACAGGGGGCAGATACGCAGTATTTT. Amino acid sequence: CASSLQGADTQYF. The V gene is TRBV7-2, the J gene TRBJ2-3; 8 bases agree with TRBD1. Per germline, CDR1 SGHTA and CDR2 FQGNSA. With V trimmed by 5 bases and J by 4 bases, 2 bases remained unmatched. The CDR3 length is 13 residues.

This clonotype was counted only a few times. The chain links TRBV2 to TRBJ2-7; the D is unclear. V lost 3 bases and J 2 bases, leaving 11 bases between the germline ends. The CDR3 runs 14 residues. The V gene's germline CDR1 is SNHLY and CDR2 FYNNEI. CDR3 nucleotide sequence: TGTGCCAGCAGTGAGGCACCTTTCACCTACGAGCAGTACTTC. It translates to CASSEAPFTYEQYF. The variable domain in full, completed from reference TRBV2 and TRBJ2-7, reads EPEVTQTPSHQVTQMGQEVILRCVPISNHLYFYWYRQILGQKVEFLVSFYNNEISEKSEIFDDQFSVERPDGSNFTLKIRSTKLEDSAMYFCASSEAPFTYEQYFGPGTRLTVT.

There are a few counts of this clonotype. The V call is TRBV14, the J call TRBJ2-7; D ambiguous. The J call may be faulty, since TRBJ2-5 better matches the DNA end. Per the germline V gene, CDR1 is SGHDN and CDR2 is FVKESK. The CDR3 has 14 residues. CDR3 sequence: CASSQVSRVETQYF. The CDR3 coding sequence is TGTGCCAGCAGCCAGGTTTCTCGAGTGGAGACCCAGTACTTC.

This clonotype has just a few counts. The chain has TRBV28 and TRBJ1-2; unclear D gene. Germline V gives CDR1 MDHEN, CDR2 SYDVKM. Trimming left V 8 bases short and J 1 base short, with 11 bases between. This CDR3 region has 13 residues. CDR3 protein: CASQNPHNYGYTF. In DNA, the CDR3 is TGTGCCAGCCAAAACCCTCATAACTATGGCTACACCTTC.

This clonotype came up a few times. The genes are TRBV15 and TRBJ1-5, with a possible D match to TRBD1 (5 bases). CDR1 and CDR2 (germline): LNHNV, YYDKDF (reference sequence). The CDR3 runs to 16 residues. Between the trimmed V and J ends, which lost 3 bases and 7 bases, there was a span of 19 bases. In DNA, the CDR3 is TGTGCCACCAGCAGTGACAGTACTAGGTGGCCCCAGCCCCAGCATTTT. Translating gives CATSSDSTRWPQPQHF. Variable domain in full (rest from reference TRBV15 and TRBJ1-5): DAMVIQNPRYQVTQFGKPVTLSCSQTLNHNVMYWYQQKSSQAPKLLFHYYDKDFNNEADTPDNFQSRRPNTSFCFLDIRSPGLGDTAMYLCATSSDSTRWPQPQHFGDGTRLSIL.

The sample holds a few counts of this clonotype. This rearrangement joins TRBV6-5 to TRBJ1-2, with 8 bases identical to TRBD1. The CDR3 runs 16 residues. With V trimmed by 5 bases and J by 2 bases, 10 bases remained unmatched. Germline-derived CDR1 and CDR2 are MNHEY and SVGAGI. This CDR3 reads CASSRAGTGENYGYTF. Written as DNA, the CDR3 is TGTGCCAGCAGTAGGGCCGGGACAGGAGAAAACTATGGCTACACCTTC.

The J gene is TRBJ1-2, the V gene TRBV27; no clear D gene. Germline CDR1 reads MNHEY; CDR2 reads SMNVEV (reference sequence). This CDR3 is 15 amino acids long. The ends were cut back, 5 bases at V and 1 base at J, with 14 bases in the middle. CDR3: CASSPAGLINYGYTF. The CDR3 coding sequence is TGTGCCAGCAGTCCAGCCGGACTGATTAACTATGGCTACACCTTC.

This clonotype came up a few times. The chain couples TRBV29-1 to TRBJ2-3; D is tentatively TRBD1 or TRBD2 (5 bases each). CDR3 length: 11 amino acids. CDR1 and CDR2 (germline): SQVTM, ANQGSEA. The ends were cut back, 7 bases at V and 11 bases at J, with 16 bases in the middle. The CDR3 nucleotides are TGCAGCGCGGGACCCAGTCGAAGGCAGTATTTT. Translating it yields CSAGPSRRQYF.

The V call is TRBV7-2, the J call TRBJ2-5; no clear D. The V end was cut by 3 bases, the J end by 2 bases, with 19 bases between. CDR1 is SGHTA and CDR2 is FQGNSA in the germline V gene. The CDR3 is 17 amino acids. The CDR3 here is CASSFSFLRLQQETQYF. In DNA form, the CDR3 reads TGTGCCAGCAGCTTTTCGTTTTTACGGCTCCAGCAAGAGACCCAGTACTTC.

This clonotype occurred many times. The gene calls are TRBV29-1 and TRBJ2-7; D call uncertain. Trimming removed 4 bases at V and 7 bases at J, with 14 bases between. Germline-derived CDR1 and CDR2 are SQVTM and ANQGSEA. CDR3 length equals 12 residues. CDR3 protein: CSVGAPDGEQYF. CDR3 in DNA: TGCAGCGTTGGCGCGCCGGACGGAGAGCAGTACTTC.

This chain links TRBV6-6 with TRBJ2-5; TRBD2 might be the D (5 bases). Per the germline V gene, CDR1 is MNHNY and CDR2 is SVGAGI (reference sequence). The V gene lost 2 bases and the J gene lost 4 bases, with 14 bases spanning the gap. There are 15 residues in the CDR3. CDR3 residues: CASSYGGTAVETQYF. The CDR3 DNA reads TGTGCCAGCAGTTACGGAGGTACGGCCGTAGAGACCCAGTACTTC.

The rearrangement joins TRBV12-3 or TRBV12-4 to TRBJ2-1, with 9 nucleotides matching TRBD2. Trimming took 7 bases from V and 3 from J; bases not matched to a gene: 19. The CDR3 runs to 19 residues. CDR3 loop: CASTVLGAGGSRGYNEQFF. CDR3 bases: TGTGCCAGCACAGTACTCGGGGCGGGAGGGTCCCGTGGCTACAATGAGCAGTTCTTC.

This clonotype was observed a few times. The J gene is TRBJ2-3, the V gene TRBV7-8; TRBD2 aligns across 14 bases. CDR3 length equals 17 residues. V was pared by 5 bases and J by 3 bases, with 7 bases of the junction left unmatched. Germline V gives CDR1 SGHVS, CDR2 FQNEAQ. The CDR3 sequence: CASSPRTSGRRTDTQYF. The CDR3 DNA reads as TGTGCCAGCAGCCCGCGGACTAGCGGGAGGCGGACAGATACGCAGTATTTT.

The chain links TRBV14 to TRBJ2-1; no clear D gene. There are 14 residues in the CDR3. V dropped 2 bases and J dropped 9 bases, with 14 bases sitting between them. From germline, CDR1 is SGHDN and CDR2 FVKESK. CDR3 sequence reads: CASSQRYPIGEQFF. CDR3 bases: TGTGCCAGCAGCCAACGTTACCCGATTGGTGAGCAGTTCTTC.

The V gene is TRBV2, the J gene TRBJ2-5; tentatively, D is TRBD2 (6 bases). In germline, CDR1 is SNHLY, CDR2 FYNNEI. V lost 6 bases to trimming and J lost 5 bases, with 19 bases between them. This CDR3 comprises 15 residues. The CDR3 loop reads CASRANSGVRETQYF. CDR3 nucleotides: TGTGCCAGCAGAGCCAACTCGGGGGTGCGGGAGACCCAGTACTTC.

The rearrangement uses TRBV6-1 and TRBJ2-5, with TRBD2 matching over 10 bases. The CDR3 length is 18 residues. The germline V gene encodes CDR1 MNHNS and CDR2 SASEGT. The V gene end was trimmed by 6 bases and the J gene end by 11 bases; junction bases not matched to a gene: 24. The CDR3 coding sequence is TGTGCCAGCAGACGGACTGGCGGGAGCGGGGGGGATTTGTTAGAGCAGTACTTC. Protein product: CASRRTGGSGGDLLEQYF.